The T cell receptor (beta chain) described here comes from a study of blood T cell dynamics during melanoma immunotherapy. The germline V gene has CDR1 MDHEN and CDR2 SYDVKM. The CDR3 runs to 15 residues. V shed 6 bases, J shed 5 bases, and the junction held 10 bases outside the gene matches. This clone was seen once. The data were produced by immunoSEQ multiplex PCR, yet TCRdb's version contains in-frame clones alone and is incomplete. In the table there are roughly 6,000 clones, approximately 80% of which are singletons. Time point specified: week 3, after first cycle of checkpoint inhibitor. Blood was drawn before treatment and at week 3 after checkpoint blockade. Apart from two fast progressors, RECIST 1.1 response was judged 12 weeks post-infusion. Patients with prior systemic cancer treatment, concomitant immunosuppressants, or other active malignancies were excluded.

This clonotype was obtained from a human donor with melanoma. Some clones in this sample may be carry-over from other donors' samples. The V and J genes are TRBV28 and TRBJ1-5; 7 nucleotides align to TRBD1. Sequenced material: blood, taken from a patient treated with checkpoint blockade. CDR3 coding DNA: TGTGCCAGCAGGGGAGGGGGCTATGTGCATCAGCCCCAGCATTTT. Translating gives CASRGGGYVHQPQHF.